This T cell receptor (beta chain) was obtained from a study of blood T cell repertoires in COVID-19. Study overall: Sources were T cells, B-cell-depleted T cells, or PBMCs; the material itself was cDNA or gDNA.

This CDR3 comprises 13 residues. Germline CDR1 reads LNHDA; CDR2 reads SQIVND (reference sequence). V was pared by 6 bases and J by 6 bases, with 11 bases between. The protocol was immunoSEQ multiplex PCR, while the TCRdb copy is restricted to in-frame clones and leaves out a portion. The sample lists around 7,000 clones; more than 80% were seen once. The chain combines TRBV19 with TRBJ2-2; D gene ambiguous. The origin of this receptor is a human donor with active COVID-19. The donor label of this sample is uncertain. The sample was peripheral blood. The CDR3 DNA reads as TGTGCCAGTAGCTCCAGTGTCGCCGGGGAGCTGTTTTTT. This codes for CASSSSVAGELFF.